Below are 4 T cell receptor beta chains sequenced from a single sample in a study of post-analysis software for immune sequencing data (dated by TCRdb to the mid-2010s). On the study overall, not on this receptor specifically: A handful of TRBV segments, including TRBV5-6, TRBV5-1 and TRBV20-1, were significantly more frequent in patients than controls.

Their antigens are not known. The library was obtained by PCR. TCRdb names Illumina HiSeq 2500 as the instrument used. To reduce PCR and sequencing biases, unique molecular identifiers were incorporated into the TCR beta cDNA libraries. TCRdb applied fastp at Q25 and MiXCR to the public reads, then kept only in-frame beta chains. Rows merge per CDR3 protein into single entries with the most common DNA and genes. This sample comprises 820,000 or so distinct CDR3 sequences, under 70% of them detected only once. The ten largest account for roughly 4.4% of the sample. Sample: blood. These receptors were collected from a girl under 18 with multiple sclerosis.

The V and J genes are TRBV5-1 and TRBJ2-5; D not certain. Germline V CDR1 and CDR2: SGHRS, YFSETQ. V lost 0 bases to trimming and J lost 1 base, with 13 bases between them. The CDR3 consists of 16 residues. The CDR3 DNA reads TGCGCCAGCAGCTTGGGTCTAGGGCACCTCCAAGAGACCCAGTACTTC. Translated: CASSLGLGHLQETQYF. Full variable domain (outside the CDR3, taken from reference TRBV5-1 and TRBJ2-5): KAGVTQTPRYLIKTRGQQVTLSCSPISGHRSVSWYQQTPGQGLQFLFEYFSETQRNKGNFPGRFSGRQFSNSRSEMNVSTLELGDSALYLCASSLGLGHLQETQYFGPGTRLLVL.

The chain combines TRBV12-3 or TRBV12-4 with TRBJ1-5; D might be TRBD1 (6 bases). This CDR3 comprises 12 residues. Trimming left V 5 bases short and J 7 bases short, with 9 bases between. This chain's CDR3 is CASSTTGQPQHF. DNA for the CDR3: TGTGCCAGCAGTACGACAGGACAGCCCCAGCATTTT.

CDR3 protein: CASSPGETEQFF. The CDR3 DNA is TGTGCCAGCTCACCTGGGGAGACTGAGCAGTTCTTC. The chain couples TRBV18 to TRBJ2-1, with a tentative D call TRBD2 (5 bases). The CDR3 is made up of 12 amino acids. The germline V and J ends were trimmed by 3 bases and 9 bases, with 9 bases remaining between them. Looked up from germline, CDR1 is KGHSH and CDR2 is LQKENI.

The rearrangement joins TRBV7-3 to TRBJ2-3, with 13 bases identical to TRBD2. There are 15 residues in the CDR3. CDR1 and CDR2 (germline): SGHTA, FQGTGA. V shed 8 bases, J shed 5 bases, and the junction held 7 bases outside the gene matches. DNA of the CDR3: TGTGCCAGCCGCCGGACTAGCGGGAGTGGAGATACGCAGTATTTT. This gives the protein CASRRTSGSGDTQYF.